A single sample is the source of the 13 T cell receptor beta chains below, sequenced in a study of Graves' ophthalmopathy and Graves' hyperthyroidism. Researchers took RNA transcripts and amplified TCR beta CDR3 regions from them. In the first round, RT-PCR was carried out with HTBI primers, and a multiplex PCR formed the second round. MiXCR was run by TCRdb on the multiplex PCR reads, yielding one entry per CDR3 protein. Here the sample spans about 220,000 distinct CDR3 sequences, 20% to 25% being singletons. Sequencing was done on a sample of peripheral blood. These receptors were taken from a woman in her 50s with Graves' ophthalmopathy.

This clonotype came up many times. The genes are TRBV28 and TRBJ1-2; TRBD1 agrees at 8 bases. Germline assignment: CDR1 MDHEN and CDR2 SYDVKM. Trimming took 6 bases from V and 7 from J; bases not matched to a gene: 10. The CDR3 has 14 residues. The DNA of the CDR3 is TGTGCCAGCAGCTCCCAGGACAGGGATCCTGGCTACACCTTC. This sequence encodes CASSSQDRDPGYTF.

The gene calls are TRBV6-2 or TRBV6-3 and TRBJ1-1; D call uncertain. Trimming pared 6 bases from V and 12 bases from J, leaving 14 bases between. This CDR3 is 11 amino acids long. CDR1 is MNHEY, CDR2 SVGEGT, per germline. CDR3: CASSRREESFF. The CDR3 DNA is TGTGCCAGCAGCCGAAGGGAGGAGTCTTTCTTT.

The chain carries TRBV6-2 or TRBV6-3 and TRBJ1-1; D unclear. The CDR3 contains 14 residues. Per germline, CDR1 MNHEY and CDR2 SVGEGT. V lost 2 bases, J lost 2 bases, and 9 bases lay in between. The CDR3 region is CASSYDEINTEAFF. The CDR3 coding sequence is TGTGCCAGCAGTTACGACGAGATTAACACTGAAGCTTTCTTT.

This rearrangement joins TRBV14 to TRBJ2-5; 12 nucleotides line up with TRBD2. Germline CDR1 SGHDN, CDR2 FVKESK. The CDR3 consists of 16 residues. Germline trimming cut 0 bases from V and 4 bases from J; bases unmatched to any gene: 3. The CDR3 bases are TGTGCCAGCAGCCAAGATGGGGGACTAGCGGGAGAGACCCAGTACTTC. It codes for CASSQDGGLAGETQYF.

This clonotype was counted at least ten times. V gene TRBV11-1 combines with J gene TRBJ1-1; weak D call: TRBD1 (5 bases). Trimming took 4 bases from V and 0 from J, leaving 21 bases between them. Per germline, CDR1 SGHAT and CDR2 FQDESV (reference sequence). This CDR3 has 18 residues. CDR3 sequence: CASSSTLGGGFMNTEAFF. CDR3 sequence (DNA): TGTGCCAGCAGCTCTACTCTTGGGGGGGGGTTTATGAACACTGAAGCTTTCTTT.

CDR3 sequence: CASSVGLAGGTGTGELFF. CDR3 DNA sequence: TGTGCCAGCAGCGTGGGACTAGCGGGAGGAACTGGAACCGGGGAGCTGTTTTTT. The genes are TRBV3-1 and TRBJ2-2; 15 bases are a match to TRBD2. The CDR3 length is 18 residues. CDR1 is LGHDT and CDR2 is YNNKEL in the germline V gene (reference sequence). V dropped 5 bases and J dropped 5; count of bases not matched to a gene: 9.

At least ten counts were recorded for this clonotype. The rearrangement joins TRBV30 to TRBJ1-1; 7 bases agree with TRBD1. The CDR3 contains 12 residues. The germline V gene encodes CDR1 GTSNPN and CDR2 SVGIG (reference sequence). With 5 bases clipped from V and 1 base from J, the junction kept 1 base outside the gene matches. The CDR3 DNA is TGTGCCTGGGACAGGGAGAACACTGAAGCTTTCTTT. Protein: CAWDRENTEAFF.

A note on this clonotype: This could be a read error, since a much larger clone is one nucleotide away. In DNA form, the CDR3 reads TGCAGCGTTGGAGCGGGGATCGACGAGCAGTACTTC. Translation gives CSVGAGIDEQYF. The genes are TRBV29-1 and TRBJ2-7; 7 positions match TRBD2. The CDR3 has 12 amino acids. The V gene end was trimmed by 4 bases and the J gene end by 5 bases; junction bases not matched to a gene: 5. The V gene's germline CDR1 is SQVTM and CDR2 ANQGSEA.

This clonotype came up many times. The genes are TRBV11-2 and TRBJ1-2; D is uncertain. V lost 2 bases and J 4 bases, leaving 8 bases between the germline ends. Per germline, CDR1 SGHAT and CDR2 FQNNGV. CDR3 length: 13 residues. This CDR3 reads CASSLFPIYGYTF. The CDR3 nucleotides are TGTGCCAGCAGCTTATTCCCAATCTATGGCTACACCTTC.

This clonotype was counted between two and nine times. The chain uses TRBV7-8 and TRBJ2-7; D uncertain. Between the trimmed V and J ends, which lost 1 base and 2 bases, there was a span of 12 bases. The CDR3 is made up of 15 amino acids. Germline lookup yields CDR1 SGHVS and CDR2 FQNEAQ. CDR3 loop: CASSLGRASPYEQYF. CDR3 sequence (DNA): TGTGCCAGCAGCTTAGGACGGGCGTCGCCCTACGAGCAGTACTTC.

The gene calls are TRBV27 and TRBJ2-2; tentatively, D is TRBD1 or TRBD2 (5 bases each). The V and J ends lost 6 bases and 5 bases respectively, with 19 bases between them. The CDR3 loop spans 16 amino acids. CDR1 MNHEY and CDR2 SMNVEV come from the germline V gene (reference sequence). The CDR3 region is CASRGDGTWSTGELFF. Here the CDR3 DNA reads TGTGCCAGCAGGGGGGATGGGACCTGGAGTACCGGGGAGCTGTTTTTT.

The V gene is TRBV6-5, the J gene TRBJ2-5; 12 bases line up with TRBD2. Germline V lookup: CDR1 MNHEY, CDR2 SVGAGI. V was pared by 1 base and J by 3 bases, with 3 bases of the junction left unmatched. This CDR3 comprises 16 residues. The CDR3 nucleotides are TGTGCCAGCAGTTACTGGAGACTAGCGGGGGAAGAGACCCAGTACTTC. This sequence encodes CASSYWRLAGEETQYF.

This clonotype was observed many times. The genes are TRBV6-2 or TRBV6-3 and TRBJ2-7; 9 positions match TRBD2. CDR1 is MNHEY and CDR2 is SVGEGT in the germline V gene. Germline trimming cut 6 bases from V and 13 bases from J; bases unmatched to any gene: 19. This CDR3 contains 15 residues. The CDR3 protein is CASSPMREGFLRQYF. The CDR3 nucleotides read TGTGCCAGCAGCCCAATGCGGGAGGGGTTTCTACGCCAATACTTC.